The rows below give T cell receptor beta chains drawn from one sample of a study of blood T cell repertoires in COVID-19. Data came from immunoSEQ multiplex PCR; TCRdb stores just in-frame clones and leaves some out. The sample includes 95,000 to 100,000 clones, 85% of them seen just once. The sample comprised peripheral blood. All receptors derive from a woman aged 70 to 79 with active or convalescent COVID-19. Both conserved end residues are trimmed from each CDR3.

>TRBV4-3|TRBJ1-6
ASSQGDRRNSPLH
>TRBV6-2/TRBV6-3|TRBJ1-5
ASSSGWHQPQH
>TRBV21-1|TRBJ2-7
ASNRNGTSGRVLVQY
>TRBV14|TRBJ1-5
ASSQAVRQSNQPQH
>TRBV9|TRBJ1-4
ASSVGGAEKLF
>TRBV7-2|TRBJ1-2
ASSPGTGGAHGYT
>TRBV5-8|TRBJ2-1
ASSLAGRAIYNEQF
>TRBV19|TRBJ2-5
ASSTRDRSQGTQY
>TRBV30|TRBJ2-3
AWDDRGSTDTQY
>TRBV20-1|TRBJ1-1
SARRAVEAF
>TRBV7-2|TRBJ2-1
ASSLTYEPYNEQF
>TRBV2|TRBJ1-5
ASRSTGGGSNQPQH
>TRBV18|TRBJ2-1
ASSGTIAGGPFNEQF
>TRBV10-3|TRBJ1-1
AISERGSTEAF
>TRBV24-1|TRBJ2-5
ATSDPLGTGETQY
>TRBV27|TRBJ1-4
ASSLKWEVGFEKLF
>TRBV7-9|TRBJ2-5
ASSVDLQGGQETQY
>TRBV7-8|TRBJ1-4
ASSNIAGGRVGELF
>TRBV5-1|TRBJ1-4
ASSLEGADNEKLF
>TRBV28|TRBJ2-2
ASSGFVRQSGELF
>TRBV6-5|TRBJ1-4
ATTRSPALNEKLF
>TRBV10-3|TRBJ1-1
AIRARGGEMNTEAF
>TRBV21-1|TRBJ2-3
ASSLPTSGGWSDTQY
>TRBV27|TRBJ2-1
ASSLQGGSYNEQF
>TRBV6-2/TRBV6-3|TRBJ1-5
ASSLLSGNQPQH
>TRBV7-7|TRBJ2-1
ASSSSSGSNNEQF
>TRBV6-1|TRBJ2-3
ASSEGKLTDTQY
>TRBV7-2|TRBJ2-1
VSSGRTSVNEQF
>TRBV18|TRBJ2-7
ASSPPTGPGNEQY
>TRBV18|TRBJ2-1
ASSPGGSRGQF
>TRBV2|TRBJ2-2
ASRSRETGELF
>TRBV11-2|TRBJ2-4
ASSPGVRGTQNIQY
>TRBV29-1|TRBJ2-7
SVQGQATYEQY
>TRBV7-9|TRBJ2-3
ASSSREVDTQY
>TRBV19|TRBJ2-7
ASSIRLAGGLIEQY
>TRBV28|TRBJ1-2
ASIRQGYGYT
>TRBV6-6|TRBJ2-3
ASSPKVSGRTDTQY
>TRBV27|TRBJ2-3
ASSQTSTDTQY
>TRBV28|TRBJ1-5
ASSFRVQPQH
>TRBV28|TRBJ1-4
ASGTGKEKLF
>TRBV3-1/TRBV3-2|TRBJ1-2
ASSQGQGAGYGYT
>TRBV5-6|TRBJ2-3
ASSSGVLRDRDTQY
>TRBV7-3|TRBJ2-5
ASSQGGGFGETQY
>TRBV2|TRBJ2-2
ASSADRGATGELF
>TRBV5-4|TRBJ1-4
AIKDSNNEKLF
>TRBV5-6|TRBJ2-7
ASSSKPPADEQY
>TRBV5-1|TRBJ2-7
ASSLTAGTYEQY
>TRBV3-1/TRBV3-2|TRBJ2-3
ASSLRKAGGSDTQY
>TRBV5-4|TRBJ2-3
ASSLALAGLLDTQY
>TRBV27|TRBJ1-1
ASSWRTGGSFGGTEAF
>TRBV24-1|TRBJ2-5
ATSETVETQY
>TRBV7-2|TRBJ2-3
ASSLEGAGRLDTQY
>TRBV14|TRBJ2-5
ASSQGGETQY
>TRBV5-6|TRBJ2-7
ASSLYRTDLSYEQY
>TRBV28|TRBJ1-6
ASSSPGANSPLH
>TRBV9|TRBJ1-3
ASSASITGNTIY
>TRBV28|TRBJ1-6
ASSHSDRGIYNSPLH
>TRBV29-1|TRBJ1-4
SAKGTENEKLF